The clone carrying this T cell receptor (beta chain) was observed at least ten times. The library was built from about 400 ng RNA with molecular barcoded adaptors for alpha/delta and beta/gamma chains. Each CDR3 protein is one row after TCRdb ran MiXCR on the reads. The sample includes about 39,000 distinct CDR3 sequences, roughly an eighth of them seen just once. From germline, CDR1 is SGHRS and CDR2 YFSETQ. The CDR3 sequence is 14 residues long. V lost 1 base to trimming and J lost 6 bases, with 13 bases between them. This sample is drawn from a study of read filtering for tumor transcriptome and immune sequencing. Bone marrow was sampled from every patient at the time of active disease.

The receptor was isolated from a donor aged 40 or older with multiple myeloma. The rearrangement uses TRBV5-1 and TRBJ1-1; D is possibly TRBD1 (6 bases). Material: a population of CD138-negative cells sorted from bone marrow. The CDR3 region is CASSLKQGLAEAFF. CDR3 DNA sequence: TGCGCCAGCAGCTTGAAACAGGGTTTGGCTGAAGCTTTCTTT.